This T cell receptor (beta chain) was recovered during a study of OX40 agonist ivuxolimab in advanced cancers. Here immunoSEQ multiplex PCR was the method, and the copy in TCRdb shows in-frame clones only, minus some. The table has about 26,000 clones, approximately 86% seen once. The CDR3 is 13 residues long. Germline CDR1 and CDR2: LNHNV and YYDKDF (reference sequence). The ends were cut back, 1 base at V and 8 bases at J, with 8 bases in the middle. This receptor was taken from an adult with an advanced solid tumor such as melanoma, head and neck, liver or kidney cancer. J is TRBJ1-4 and V is TRBV15; the D is unclear. The source was CD4+ or CD8+ T cells sorted from blood, collected in a trial of the OX40 agonist ivuxolimab. The CDR3 region is CATSRGSEEKLFF. The CDR3, as DNA: TGTGCCACCAGCAGAGGGAGTGAAGAAAAACTGTTTTTT.